The following is a T cell receptor beta chain sequence with its context. The target antigen is unknown. The protocol was immunoSEQ multiplex PCR, while the TCRdb copy is restricted to in-frame clones and leaves out a portion. The sample includes about 120,000 clones, roughly four fifths of them seen just once. These data originate in a study of radiation and T cells in renal cell carcinoma. General observations from the study: Pretreatment tumor biopsies were lacking, so baseline clonotypes are unknown.

The germline CDR1 and CDR2 sequences are SNHLY and FYNNEI. The CDR3 has 14 residues. Deletions cut 7 bases from V and 7 bases from J, with 14 bases between. Time point meaning: blood 2 weeks post-SBRT. Specified treatment: 15 Gy SBRT to primary tumor, nephrectomy 4 weeks later. This renal cell carcinoma was of the clear cell type. Sequenced here: blood, sampled from a patient whose treatment included radiotherapy and nephrectomy. The origin of this receptor is a woman aged 55 to 70 with renal cell carcinoma. J is TRBJ1-6 and V is TRBV2, with a tentative D call TRBD1 (6 bases). CDR3: CASMGWTANSPLHF. The CDR3 DNA reads TGTGCCAGCATGGGATGGACAGCGAATTCACCCCTCCACTTT. Looking up the rest from reference TRBV2 and TRBJ1-6 gives the full variable domain: EPEVTQTPSHQVTQMGQEVILRCVPISNHLYFYWYRQILGQKVEFLVSFYNNEISEKSEIFDDQFSVERPDGSNFTLKIRSTKLEDSAMYFCASMGWTANSPLHFGNGTRLTVT.